This is a list of T cell receptor beta chains from one sample in a study of cytomegalovirus exposure and HLA in healthy donors. Produced via immunoSEQ multiplex PCR; TCRdb's table is partial and in-frame only. This table has around 170,000 clones, more than 70% appearing once. The sequenced material came from PBMCs. All receptors derive from a girl between 5 and 17 years old in good health and CMV-seropositive. Each CDR3 is given without its conserved first and last residue. Each record gives: clone size, V gene, J gene, CDR3 protein. For some rows the clone size is stated as once, few or many, or as a class when expanded; others skip it.

>-|TRBV18|TRBJ2-2
ASSDRVADGTGELF
>-|TRBV19|TRBJ1-2
ASSRGPTGNYGYT
>few|TRBV25-1|TRBJ1-4
ASSEGWTGIGKLF
>-|TRBV4-1|TRBJ2-7
ASSPSRSGVYEQY
>-|TRBV30|TRBJ2-7
AWSLRGIFYEQY
>few|TRBV5-8|TRBJ2-5
ASNRGTSGVQY
>-|TRBV25-1|TRBJ2-1
ASSDSGRGGNEQF
>-|TRBV9|TRBJ1-4
ASSVGDRTTNEKLF
>-|TRBV6-5|TRBJ1-1
ASSYSVRGPEAF
>-|TRBV7-9|TRBJ2-1
ASSFRPSGSLGEQF
>-|TRBV2|TRBJ2-5
ASRAGLAGGWETQY
>-|TRBV19|TRBJ1-4
ASTLWWGGGTNEKLF
>-|TRBV10-3|TRBJ1-3
AITGALGSTIY
>-|TRBV7-6|TRBJ1-1
ASSTATGPPYREAF
>once|TRBV27|TRBJ2-7
ASSFAGRGRYEQY
>once|TRBV18|TRBJ2-2
ASSPTLAGLNTGELF
>-|TRBV5-1|TRBJ2-5
ASSPGQIETQY
>-|TRBV18|TRBJ2-3
ASSPLAGGGADTQY
>few|TRBV7-6|TRBJ1-3
ASSLQQETYGNTIY
>-|TRBV5-1|TRBJ2-6
ASSLTSGFSSGANVLT
>-|TRBV29-1|TRBJ2-1
SAAEPGTAANEQF
>-|TRBV27|TRBJ2-5
ASSSRLAIEETQY
>-|TRBV5-4|TRBJ2-7
ASSPVRDLYEQY
>few|TRBV11-1|TRBJ1-1
ATSMSTEAF
>-|TRBV6-7|TRBJ1-5
ASSYSFSTGERRLANQPQH
>-|TRBV5-1|TRBJ2-3
ASSSGGTDTQY
>-|TRBV29-1|TRBJ2-1
SGDSRDSRI
>-|TRBV6-5|TRBJ2-2
ASSPDRGVAGELF
>-|TRBV7-9|TRBJ2-5
ASSLAGGSGRAETQY
>-|TRBV5-1|TRBJ2-7
ASSLRQATAEQY
>few|TRBV10-3|TRBJ1-3
AISELVYSSGNTIY
>-|TRBV7-3|TRBJ2-7
ASSPGVAGVYEQY
>-|TRBV2|TRBJ1-1
ASSEAPGYMNTEAF
>-|TRBV12-5|TRBJ2-7
ASGLGLAGYEEQY
>-|TRBV27|TRBJ2-3
ASSLSFGGRATDTQY
>-|TRBV4-2|TRBJ1-5
ASSQDQGNQPQH
>-|TRBV7-2|TRBJ1-5
ASSSPSGNSNQPQH
>-|TRBV4-1|TRBJ2-3
ASSQDLRASGRPDTQY
>once|TRBV27|TRBJ2-7
ASSLHTGDTYEQY
>-|TRBV4-2|TRBJ1-5
ASSQDVKGGGSQPQH
>-|TRBV7-9|TRBJ2-7
ASSPPRRGLIYEQY
>-|TRBV7-6|TRBJ2-5
ASSFPGETQY
>-|TRBV7-2|TRBJ2-5
ASSLVSAGGIQETQY
>-|TRBV9|TRBJ2-3
ASSEGLADTQY
>-|TRBV5-1|TRBJ2-3
ASSLGGVVDTQY
>-|TRBV25-1|TRBJ1-6
ASSELRGNNSPLH
>-|TRBV27|TRBJ2-1
ASSPTPLDNEQF
>-|TRBV14|TRBJ2-5
ASSLGDREGETQY
>once|TRBV6-5|TRBJ2-3
ASSYRFSTDTQY
>-|TRBV6-6|TRBJ2-1
ASSYSSGRAYEQF
>few|TRBV6-1|TRBJ2-1
ASSEARSGFDEQF
>-|TRBV6-5|TRBJ1-1
ASRVRALTPLEAF
>many|TRBV5-1|TRBJ1-1
ASSLASGGTEAF
>-|TRBV5-1|TRBJ2-5
ASSLGRGKETQY
>-|TRBV5-1|TRBJ2-7
ASSSRTGRYEQY
>once|TRBV7-9|TRBJ1-2
ASSLGRQAYGYT
>-|TRBV2|TRBJ1-6
ASSPGQGSSPLH